Listed here is a single TCR beta chain. This specimen comes from a study of blood T cell repertoires in COVID-19. The wider study: The United States, Italy and Spain supplied acute and convalescent COVID-19 samples.

Trimming took 5 bases from V and 3 from J; bases not matched to a gene: 5. The germline CDR1 and CDR2 sequences are SGHDN and FVKESK. There are 14 residues in the CDR3. Sequencing was performed with immunoSEQ multiplex PCR; in TCRdb, only in-frame clones are kept and a portion is missing. There are roughly 50,000 clones in the sample; around 85% occur only once, and roughly 2.9% lies in the top ten. The sequence derives from a woman of 80 years or more with acute or convalescent COVID-19. Specimen: peripheral blood. V and J are TRBV14 and TRBJ1-2; 8 bases map to TRBD1. CDR3 amino acids: CASSAQGAYYGYTF. The DNA for the CDR3 is TGTGCCAGCAGCGCCCAGGGGGCTTACTATGGCTACACCTTC.